The rows below give T cell receptor beta chains drawn from one sample of a study of T cell repertoires in cytomegalovirus infection. TCRdb independently ran MiXCR on the reads; one entry per CDR3 protein. This sample carries roughly 760,000 distinct CDR3 sequences, roughly a third of them seen once, and the ten largest clones take around 3%. Sequencing input: PBMCs. The source is a human donor in good health (CMV status not recorded). Some clones in this sample may be carry-over from other donors' samples. CDR3s include the opening cysteine and the closing phenylalanine or tryptophan. D genes are given only for firm matches. Not all rows give a size; the values are once, few, many and, for expanded clones, a class.

TRBJ1-1 TRBV27 . . CASSLFRTAYTEAFF TGTGCCAGCAGTTTATTTCGGACAGCCTACACTGAAGCTTTCTTT
TRBJ2-3 TRBV24-1 . . CATSDSAESTDTQYF TGTGCCACCAGTGATTCGGCGGAGAGCACAGATACGCAGTATTTT
TRBJ2-4 TRBV7-2 TRBD2 . CASSLRGGREGPSSKYF TGTGCCAGCAGCTTAAGGGGTGGGCGGGAGGGTCCTTCGTCTAAGTACTTC
TRBJ1-1 TRBV7-6 . . CASSLLGRIEAFF TGTGCCAGCAGCTTATTGGGCCGGATTGAAGCTTTCTTT
TRBJ2-3 TRBV27 . few CASSQGGTQYF TGTGCCAGCTCGCAAGGAGGTACGCAGTATTTT
TRBJ2-7 TRBV10-3 TRBD1 . CAISAISGTGTNEQYF TGTGCCATCAGCGCCATTTCCGGGACAGGTACCAACGAGCAGTACTTC
TRBJ2-1 TRBV19 . . CASSSPRLENTEQFF TGTGCCAGTAGTAGTCCCCGACTAGAGAACACTGAGCAGTTCTTC
TRBJ2-2 TRBV27 TRBD2 . CATTPRPSLAGGTNTGELFF TGTGCCACTACCCCCCGGCCCTCCCTAGCGGGAGGGACGAACACCGGGGAGCTGTTTTTT
TRBJ2-2 TRBV27 TRBD1 . CASSFFIGGNTGELFF TGTGCCAGCAGTTTCTTTATAGGGGGCAACACCGGGGAGCTGTTTTTT
TRBJ1-5 TRBV28 . many CASSSDGNQPQHF TGTGCCAGCAGCTCCGACGGGAATCAGCCCCAGCATTTT
TRBJ2-7 TRBV12-3/TRBV12-4 . . CASSRGVNYEQYF TGTGCCAGCAGCCGCGGGGTAAACTACGAGCAGTACTTC
TRBJ1-2 TRBV28 TRBD1 . CASSSPGQSNYGYTF TGTGCCAGCAGTTCTCCGGGACAGTCTAACTATGGCTACACCTTC
TRBJ1-5 TRBV23-1 . . CPSSQIWGTSRPHHF TGCCCCAGCAGTCAAATCTGGGGGACTTCCAGGCCCCATCATTTT
TRBJ2-7 TRBV27 . . CASSFLSGEQYF TGTGCCAGCAGTTTCCTTTCGGGGGAGCAGTACTTC
TRBJ2-5 TRBV7-9 . many CASSLGLGETQYF TGTGCCAGCAGCTTGGGGCTAGGGGAGACCCAGTACTTC
TRBJ2-1 TRBV5-4 . few CASSLVTQSSYNEQFF TGTGCCAGCAGCTTGGTAACTCAGAGCTCCTACAATGAGCAGTTCTTC
TRBJ2-7 TRBV9 . . CASSPYTASYEQYF TGTGCCAGCAGCCCATACACGGCCTCCTACGAGCAGTACTTC
TRBJ2-2 TRBV7-8 TRBD2 many CASSPASGGHTGELFF TGTGCCAGCAGCCCAGCTAGCGGGGGGCACACCGGGGAGCTGTTTTTT
TRBJ2-2 TRBV2 TRBD1 . CASSGDRVSTGELFF TGTGCCAGCAGTGGGGACAGGGTTAGCACCGGGGAGCTGTTTTTT
TRBJ1-2 TRBV7-2 . many CASSLAGGYGYTF TGTGCCAGCAGCTTAGCAGGTGGCTATGGCTACACCTTC
TRBJ1-5 TRBV12-3/TRBV12-4 TRBD1 few CASSLARGPQPQHF TGTGCCAGCAGTTTGGCAAGGGGGCCCCAGCCCCAGCATTTT
TRBJ2-5 TRBV7-2 . many CASSLATQQGRGAQYF TGTGCCAGCAGCTTAGCAACCCAGCAGGGTAGGGGGGCCCAGTACTTC
TRBJ2-7 TRBV6-8 . . CASSRGRTWSYEQYF TGTGCCAGCAGCCGGGGGAGGACTTGGAGCTACGAGCAGTACTTC
TRBJ1-2 TRBV12-3/TRBV12-4 . few CASSEGINYGYTF TGTGCCAGCAGTGAGGGGATCAACTATGGCTACACCTTC
TRBJ2-2 TRBV20-1 . few CSASRGVGELFF TGCAGTGCTAGTCGGGGCGTCGGGGAGCTGTTTTTT
TRBJ2-3 TRBV19 TRBD1 few CASSTRRGQGGADTQYF TGTGCCAGTAGTACCCGGAGAGGACAGGGGGGCGCAGATACGCAGTATTTT
TRBJ1-5 TRBV19 . few CASSMAGRHQPQHF TGTGCCAGTAGTATGGCAGGGCGCCATCAGCCCCAGCATTTT
TRBJ1-3 TRBV28 . few CASSFLGNTIYF TGTGCCAGCAGTTTTCTTGGAAACACCATATATTTT
TRBJ2-7 TRBV28 TRBD2 few CASSSGTSGPGWSIF TGTGCCAGCAGCTCCGGGACTAGCGGGCCGGGGTGGAGTATATTC
TRBJ1-1 TRBV11-1 . . CASRNGVMNTEAFF TGTGCCAGCAGGAACGGGGTTATGAACACTGAAGCTTTCTTT
TRBJ2-1 TRBV27 . . CASRRAGYYNEQFF TGTGCCAGCCGCAGGGCGGGATATTACAATGAGCAGTTCTTC
TRBJ1-5 TRBV12-3/TRBV12-4 . many CATSGTLSNQPQHF TGTGCCACCTCCGGGACGCTTAGCAATCAGCCCCAGCATTTT
TRBJ2-2 TRBV6-5 . . CASSPSGSGELFF TGTGCCAGCAGTCCGTCGGGTTCCGGGGAGCTGTTTTTT